The 13 T cell receptor beta chains below were found in one sample sequenced in a study of T cells in Graves' hyperthyroidism and ophthalmopathy (dated by TCRdb to the late 2010s). The library was built by means of multiplex PCR. Sequenced on an Illumina HiSeq 2000. TCR beta CDR3 regions were amplified from RNA transcripts. The TCR CDR3 was subjected to a first round of RT-PCR using the HTBI primer set and the Qiagen OneStep RT-PCR kit. TCRdb took the public reads, trimmed them with fastp at Q25, ran MiXCR for clone calling and kept in-frame beta chains. Merged by CDR3 protein, the rows form single entries marked with the most common genes and DNA. This sample lists around 500,000 distinct CDR3 sequences; around 15% were detected once. About 15% of the sample is held by the ten biggest clonotypes. Sequenced: blood. These receptors were collected from a woman aged 40 to 55 with Graves' hyperthyroidism.

This clonotype was recorded at least ten times. The V gene is TRBV10-3, the J gene TRBJ2-7, with D uncertain. The germline gives CDR1 ENHRY, CDR2 SYGVKD. The CDR3 has 12 amino acids. The germline V and J ends were trimmed by 2 bases and 1 base, with 3 bases remaining between them. CDR3 protein: CAISEGSYEQYF. DNA for the CDR3: TGTGCCATCAGTGAGGGTTCCTACGAGCAGTACTTC.

In its sample, this clonotype was seen many times. The chain joins TRBV4-1 to TRBJ2-5; no clear D. This CDR3 region has 18 residues. V lost 1 base, J lost 1 base, and 19 bases lay in between. Germline CDR1 reads MGHRA; CDR2 reads YSYEKL. In DNA form, the CDR3 reads TGCGCCAGCAGCCAAGGTTCAGCGCTCGTTCCCGGCCAAGAGACCCAGTACTTC. As protein: CASSQGSALVPGQETQYF.

This clonotype has at least ten counts. CDR3 in amino acids: CASRSGGWEQYF. The CDR3 DNA reads as TGTGCCAGCAGATCAGGGGGATGGGAGCAGTACTTC. The chain recombines TRBV5-5 with TRBJ2-7, with 7 nucleotides matching TRBD1. V trimming: 5 bases; J trimming: 7 bases; junction bases outside the gene matches: 6. Germline loops: CDR1 SGHKS, CDR2 YYEKEE (reference sequence). This CDR3 contains 12 residues.

The V and J genes are TRBV19 and TRBJ2-1, with 13 bases identical to TRBD2. There are 19 residues in the CDR3. J lost 4 bases, V lost 4 bases, and 13 bases had no gene match. In germline, CDR1 is LNHDA, CDR2 SQIVND (reference sequence). The CDR3, as DNA: TGTGCCAGTAGTACCTTGGGCGGGACTAGCGGGAATTATTACAATGAGCAGTTCTTC. Translated, it gives CASSTLGGTSGNYYNEQFF.

The chain couples TRBV5-1 to TRBJ1-2, with 7 bases identical to TRBD1. CDR1 is SGHRS, CDR2 YFSETQ, per germline. With 0 bases clipped from V and 4 bases from J, the junction kept 3 bases outside the gene matches. CDR3 length: 14 amino acids. The CDR3 region has the DNA TGCGCCAGCAGCTTGGCGGGGACAGCCTATGGCTACACCTTC. Translation gives CASSLAGTAYGYTF.

The chain carries TRBV29-1 and TRBJ2-1, with D tentatively TRBD2 (6 bases). Trimming removed 4 bases from V and 1 base from J, with 11 bases in between. CDR1 is SQVTM and CDR2 is ANQGSEA in the germline V gene. CDR3 length: 14 residues. CDR3 protein: CSVGRESSYNEQFF. CDR3 coding DNA: TGCAGCGTTGGTCGGGAGAGTTCCTACAATGAGCAGTTCTTC.

The chain employs TRBV19 and TRBJ2-3; 7 nucleotides line up with TRBD1. Losses at the gene ends were 2 bases for V and 4 bases for J; bases not matched to a gene: 3. The CDR3 length is 14 residues. CDR1 is LNHDA and CDR2 is SQIVND in the germline V gene (reference sequence). In DNA, the CDR3 is TGTGCCAGTAGTATAACCCAGGGGGCAGATACGCAGTATTTT. Residues: CASSITQGADTQYF.

This clonotype was seen ten or more times. The chain combines TRBV7-9 with TRBJ1-5; D gene ambiguous. With 4 bases removed from V and 5 bases from J, the gap between germline ends came to 9 bases. CDR1 and CDR2 from the germline V gene are SEHNR and FQNEAQ (reference sequence). The CDR3 contains 13 residues. CDR3 amino acids: CASSSRGDQPQHF. The CDR3 DNA reads as TGTGCCAGCAGCTCCCGGGGAGATCAGCCCCAGCATTTT.

The V gene is TRBV4-1, the J gene TRBJ1-6; no reliable D call. V shed 6 bases and J shed 0 bases, with 15 bases lying between them. This CDR3 has 17 amino acids. Germline-derived CDR1 and CDR2 are MGHRA and YSYEKL. The CDR3: CASRQFDLDSYNSPLHF. Written as DNA, the CDR3 is TGCGCCAGCAGGCAATTCGATCTGGACTCCTATAATTCACCCCTCCACTTT.

This clonotype was seen only a few times. The chain combines TRBV7-9 with TRBJ2-4; D is unresolved. The length of the CDR3 is 11 residues. The V gene lost 5 bases and the J gene lost 5 bases, with 4 bases spanning the gap. Germline assignment: CDR1 SEHNR and CDR2 FQNEAQ (reference sequence). This chain's CDR3 is CASSQENIQYF. CDR3 nucleotides: TGTGCCAGCAGCCAGGAAAACATTCAGTACTTC.

J is TRBJ2-7 and V is TRBV28; the match to TRBD1 covers 9 bases. This CDR3 contains 14 residues. With 4 bases clipped from V and 7 bases from J, the junction kept 8 bases outside the gene matches. CDR1 is MDHEN and CDR2 is SYDVKM in the germline V gene. The CDR3 coding sequence is TGTGCCAGCAGTTCCCACAGGACAGGGGTTGAGCAGTACTTC. Its translation is CASSSHRTGVEQYF.

The V gene is TRBV12-3 or TRBV12-4, the J gene TRBJ1-1, with a weak D call TRBD1 (6 bases). V was pared by 7 bases and J by 0 bases, with 15 bases between. The CDR3 contains 15 residues. CDR3 bases: TGTGCCAGCACCTGGGGGGGGGCTATGAACACTGAAGCTTTCTTT. Its protein is CASTWGGAMNTEAFF.

This clonotype was seen ten or more times. The chain employs TRBV6-2 or TRBV6-3 and TRBJ2-7; TRBD2 agrees at 11 bases. The CDR3 spans 14 residues. The V segment lost 2 bases and the J segment 6 bases; nucleotides outside the gene matches: 3. Germline assignment: CDR1 MNHEY and CDR2 SVGEGT. The CDR3 is CASSYTSGRFEQYF. DNA for the CDR3: TGTGCCAGCAGTTACACTAGCGGGAGATTCGAGCAGTACTTC.